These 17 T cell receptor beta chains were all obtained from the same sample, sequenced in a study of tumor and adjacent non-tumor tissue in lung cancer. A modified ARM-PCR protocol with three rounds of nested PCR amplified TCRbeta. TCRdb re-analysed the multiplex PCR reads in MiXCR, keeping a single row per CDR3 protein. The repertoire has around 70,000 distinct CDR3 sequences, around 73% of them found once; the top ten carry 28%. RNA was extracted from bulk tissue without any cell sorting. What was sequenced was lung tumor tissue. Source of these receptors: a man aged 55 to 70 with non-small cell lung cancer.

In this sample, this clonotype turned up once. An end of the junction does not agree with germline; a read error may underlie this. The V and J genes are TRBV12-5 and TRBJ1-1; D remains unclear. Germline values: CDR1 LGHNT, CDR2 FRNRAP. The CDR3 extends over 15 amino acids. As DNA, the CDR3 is TGTGCTAGTGGTTTGGGGGCAAGGGCGAACAATGAAGCTTTCTTT. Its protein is CASGLGARANNEAFF.

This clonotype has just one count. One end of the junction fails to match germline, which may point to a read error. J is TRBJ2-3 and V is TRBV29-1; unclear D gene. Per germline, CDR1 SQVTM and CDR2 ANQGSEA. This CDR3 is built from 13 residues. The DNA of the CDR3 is TGCAGCGTTGAAGCCAGTTATGGGGATACGCACTATTTT. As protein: CSVEASYGDTHYF.

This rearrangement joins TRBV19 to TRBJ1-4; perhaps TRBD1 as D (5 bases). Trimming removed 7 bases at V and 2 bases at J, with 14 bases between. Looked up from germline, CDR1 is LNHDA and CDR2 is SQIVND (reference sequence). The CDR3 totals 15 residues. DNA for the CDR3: TGTGCCAGTAAGAGGGGAGACAGTACTAATGAAAAACTGTTTTTT. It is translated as CASKRGDSTNEKLFF.

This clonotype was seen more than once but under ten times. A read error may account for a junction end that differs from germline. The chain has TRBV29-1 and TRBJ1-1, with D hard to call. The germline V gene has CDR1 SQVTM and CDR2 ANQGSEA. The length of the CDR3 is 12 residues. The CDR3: CRVEAGNTEAFF. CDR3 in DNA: TGCAGAGTTGAAGCAGGCAACACTGAAGCTTTCTTT.

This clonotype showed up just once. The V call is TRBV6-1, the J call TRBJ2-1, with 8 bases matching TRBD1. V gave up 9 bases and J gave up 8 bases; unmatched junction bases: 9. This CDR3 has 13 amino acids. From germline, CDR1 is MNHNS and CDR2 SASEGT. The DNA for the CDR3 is TGTGCCAGTAGTAGGACAGGGTTCGATGAGCAGTTCTTC. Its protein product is CASSRTGFDEQFF.

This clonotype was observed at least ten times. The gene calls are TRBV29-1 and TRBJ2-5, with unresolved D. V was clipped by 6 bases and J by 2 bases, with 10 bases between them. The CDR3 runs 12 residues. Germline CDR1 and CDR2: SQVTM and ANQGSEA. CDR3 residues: CSVVTMQETQYF. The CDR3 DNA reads TGCAGCGTGGTCACAATGCAAGAGACCCAGTACTTC.

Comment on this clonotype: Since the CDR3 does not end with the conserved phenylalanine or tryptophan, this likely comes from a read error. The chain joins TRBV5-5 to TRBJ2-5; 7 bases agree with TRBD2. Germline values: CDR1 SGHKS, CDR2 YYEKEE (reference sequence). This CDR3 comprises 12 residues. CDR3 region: CDSSLAGETQYS. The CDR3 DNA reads TGTGACAGCAGCTTAGCGGGAGAGACCCAGTACTCC.

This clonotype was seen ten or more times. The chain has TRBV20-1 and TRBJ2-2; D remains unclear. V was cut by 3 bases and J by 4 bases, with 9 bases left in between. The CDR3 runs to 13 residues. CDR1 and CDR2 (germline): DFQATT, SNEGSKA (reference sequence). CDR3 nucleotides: TGCAGTGCTAGTTACCAGCCCACCGGGGAGCTGTTTTTT. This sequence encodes CSASYQPTGELFF.

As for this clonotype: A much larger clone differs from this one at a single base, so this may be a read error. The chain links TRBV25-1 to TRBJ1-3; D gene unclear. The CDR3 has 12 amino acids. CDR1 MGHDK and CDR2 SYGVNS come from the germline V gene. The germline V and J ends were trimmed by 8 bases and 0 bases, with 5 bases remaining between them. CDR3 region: CASLSSGNTIYF. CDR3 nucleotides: TGTGCCAGCCTGAGCTCTGGAAACACCATATATTTT.

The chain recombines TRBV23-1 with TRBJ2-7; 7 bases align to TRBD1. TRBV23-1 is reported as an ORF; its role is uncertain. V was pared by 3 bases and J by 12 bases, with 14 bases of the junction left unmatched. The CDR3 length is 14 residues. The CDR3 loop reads CASSQWTGGYERYF. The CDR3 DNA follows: TGCGCCAGCAGTCAGTGGACAGGAGGCTACGAGAGGTACTTC.

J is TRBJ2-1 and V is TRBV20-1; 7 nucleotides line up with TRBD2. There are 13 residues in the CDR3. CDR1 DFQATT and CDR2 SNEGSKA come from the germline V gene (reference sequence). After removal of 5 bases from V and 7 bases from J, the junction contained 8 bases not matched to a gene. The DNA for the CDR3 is TGCAGTGCTCCCGGGACTAACGTAAATGAGCAGTTCTTC. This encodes CSAPGTNVNEQFF.

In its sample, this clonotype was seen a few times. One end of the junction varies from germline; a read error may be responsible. The CDR3 DNA follows: TGTGCCAGCAGCTTTGCCAGTGGCTACAATGAGCAGCTCTTC. Its translation: CASSFASGYNEQLF. The rearrangement links TRBV11-1 to TRBJ2-1, with D hard to call. The length of the CDR3 is 14 residues. The germline V gene encodes CDR1 SGHAT and CDR2 FQDESV (reference sequence).

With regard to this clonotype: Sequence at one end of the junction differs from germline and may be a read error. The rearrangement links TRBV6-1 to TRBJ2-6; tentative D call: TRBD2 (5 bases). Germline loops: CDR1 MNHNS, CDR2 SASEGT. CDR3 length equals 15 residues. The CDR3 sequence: CASLRFGVGVNVLTF. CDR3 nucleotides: TGTGCCAGCTTGCGTTTTGGGGTCGGGGTCAACGTCCTGACTTTC.

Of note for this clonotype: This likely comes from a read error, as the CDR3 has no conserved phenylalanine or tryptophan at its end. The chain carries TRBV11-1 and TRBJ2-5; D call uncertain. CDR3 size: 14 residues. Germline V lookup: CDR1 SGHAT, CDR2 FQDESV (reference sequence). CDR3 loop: CACSKDTYQETQYI. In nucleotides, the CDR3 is TGTGCCTGCAGTAAAGACACGTACCAAGAGACCCAGTACATC.

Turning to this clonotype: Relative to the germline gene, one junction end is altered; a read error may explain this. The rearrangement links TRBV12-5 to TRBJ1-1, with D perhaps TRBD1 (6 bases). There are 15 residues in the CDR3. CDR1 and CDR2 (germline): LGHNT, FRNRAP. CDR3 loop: CASSLRAGANTEAFF. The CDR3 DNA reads TGTGCTAGTAGTTTGAGGGCAGGGGCGAACACTGAAGCTTTCTTT. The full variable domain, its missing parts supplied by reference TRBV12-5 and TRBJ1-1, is DARVTQTPRHKVTEMGQEVTMRCQPILGHNTVFWYRQTMMQGLELLAYFRNRAPLDDSGMPKDRFSAEMPDATLATLKIQPSEPRDSAVYFCASSLRAGANTEAFFGQGTRLTVV.

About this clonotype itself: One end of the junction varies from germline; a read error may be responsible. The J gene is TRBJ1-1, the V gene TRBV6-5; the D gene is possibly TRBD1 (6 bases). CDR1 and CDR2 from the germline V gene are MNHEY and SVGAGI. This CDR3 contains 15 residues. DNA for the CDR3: TGTGCCAGCAGTTACTCCCGCAGGGGTGGGACTGAAGCTTTGTTC. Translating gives CASSYSRRGGTEALF.

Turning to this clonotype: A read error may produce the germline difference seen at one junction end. CDR3: CSVRDSAYNQPQHF. The CDR3 DNA sequence: TGTAGTGTTAGAGACTCAGCGTACAATCAGCCCCAGCATTTT. The rearrangement uses TRBV20-1 and TRBJ1-5; D is ambiguous. CDR3 length: 14 amino acids. Germline CDR1 and CDR2: DFQATT and SNEGSKA (reference sequence).